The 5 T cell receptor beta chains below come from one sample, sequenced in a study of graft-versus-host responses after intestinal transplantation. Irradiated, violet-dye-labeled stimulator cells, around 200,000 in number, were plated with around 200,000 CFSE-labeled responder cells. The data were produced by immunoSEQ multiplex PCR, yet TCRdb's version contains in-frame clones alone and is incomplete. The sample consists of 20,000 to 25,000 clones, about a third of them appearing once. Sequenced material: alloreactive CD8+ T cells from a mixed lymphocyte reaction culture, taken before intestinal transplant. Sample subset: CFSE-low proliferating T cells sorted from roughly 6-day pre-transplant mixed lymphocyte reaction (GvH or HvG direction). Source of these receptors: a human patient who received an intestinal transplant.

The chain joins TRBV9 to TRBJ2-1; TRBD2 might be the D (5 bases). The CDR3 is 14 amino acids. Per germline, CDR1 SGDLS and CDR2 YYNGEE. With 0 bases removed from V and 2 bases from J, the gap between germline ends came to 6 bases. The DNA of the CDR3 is TGTGCCAGCAGCGTAGTACTAGCCTACAATGAGCAGTTCTTC. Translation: CASSVVLAYNEQFF.

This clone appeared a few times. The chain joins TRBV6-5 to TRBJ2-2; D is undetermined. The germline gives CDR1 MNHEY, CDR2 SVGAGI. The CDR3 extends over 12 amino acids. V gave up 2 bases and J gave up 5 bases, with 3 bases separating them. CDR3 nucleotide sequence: TGTGCCAGCAGTTACAGTACCGGGGAGCTGTTTTTT. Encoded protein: CASSYSTGELFF.

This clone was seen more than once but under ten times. CDR3 region: CASSYGTRHEQYF. In DNA, the CDR3 is TGTGCCAGCAGTTACGGGACTCGACACGAGCAGTACTTC. The V and J genes are TRBV6-6 and TRBJ2-7, with D possibly being TRBD2 (6 bases). The CDR3 sequence is 13 residues long. Germline V gene lookup returns CDR1 MNHNY and CDR2 SVGAGI (reference sequence). V was trimmed by 2 bases and J by 5 bases, leaving 10 bases between them.

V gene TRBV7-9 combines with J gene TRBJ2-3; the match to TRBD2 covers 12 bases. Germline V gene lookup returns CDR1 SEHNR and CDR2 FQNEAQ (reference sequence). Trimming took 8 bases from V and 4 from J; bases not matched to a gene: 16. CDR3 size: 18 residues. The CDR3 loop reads CASGRGLAGPPLSDTQYF. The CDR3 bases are TGTGCCAGCGGCAGGGGACTAGCGGGCCCCCCGTTGTCAGATACGCAGTATTTT.

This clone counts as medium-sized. This CDR3 reads CASSLGTSGNNEQFF. CDR3 coding DNA: TGTGCCAGCAGTCTCGGGACTAGCGGCAACAATGAGCAGTTCTTC. V gene TRBV27 combines with J gene TRBJ2-1, with TRBD2 matching 11 bases. This CDR3 contains 15 residues. After removal of 5 bases from V and 5 bases from J, the junction contained 5 bases not matched to a gene. Germline values: CDR1 MNHEY, CDR2 SMNVEV (reference sequence).